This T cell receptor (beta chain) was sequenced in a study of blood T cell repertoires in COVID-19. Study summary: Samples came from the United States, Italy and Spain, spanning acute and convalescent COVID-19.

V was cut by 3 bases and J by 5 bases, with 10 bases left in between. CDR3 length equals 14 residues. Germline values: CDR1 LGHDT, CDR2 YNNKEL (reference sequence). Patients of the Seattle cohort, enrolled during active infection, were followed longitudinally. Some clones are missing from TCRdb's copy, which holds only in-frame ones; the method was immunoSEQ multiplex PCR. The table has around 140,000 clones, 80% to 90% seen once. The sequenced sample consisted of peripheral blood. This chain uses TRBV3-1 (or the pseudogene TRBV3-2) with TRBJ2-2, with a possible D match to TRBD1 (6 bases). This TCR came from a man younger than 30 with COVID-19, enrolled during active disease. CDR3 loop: CASSQAGETGELFF. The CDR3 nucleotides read TGTGCCAGCAGCCAGGCAGGGGAAACCGGGGAGCTGTTTTTT.